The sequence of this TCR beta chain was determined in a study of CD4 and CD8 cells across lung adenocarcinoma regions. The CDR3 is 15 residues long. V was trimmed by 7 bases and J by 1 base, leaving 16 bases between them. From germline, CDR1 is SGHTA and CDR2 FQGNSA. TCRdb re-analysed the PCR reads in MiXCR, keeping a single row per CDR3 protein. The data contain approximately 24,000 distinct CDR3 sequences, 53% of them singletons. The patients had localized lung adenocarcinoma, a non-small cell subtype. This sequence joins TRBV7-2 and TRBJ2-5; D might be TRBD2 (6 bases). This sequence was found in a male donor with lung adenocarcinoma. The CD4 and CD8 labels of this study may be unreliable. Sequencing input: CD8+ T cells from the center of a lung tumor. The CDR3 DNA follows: TGTGCCAGCACCACTTCGCGGGACTCCCAAGAGACCCAGTACTTC. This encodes CASTTSRDSQETQYF.